Here is one T cell receptor beta chain with its context. Its antigen is still unknown. This sample is drawn from a study of cytomegalovirus exposure and HLA in healthy donors. Study-wide results and limits: Through in vitro validation, a few CMV-associated chains were shown to be specific for CMV antigens. Prediction of most subjects' HLA-A and HLA-B alleles by TCR beta sequences was reportedly accurate. A later analysis by the authors found several of the most significant clusters apparently linked to common viral pathogens.

Regarding donors, all were healthy bone marrow donors. The PCR had 60 Vbeta and 13 Jbeta primers. Generated by immunoSEQ multiplex PCR, the TCRdb table keeps only in-frame clones and is missing some. The table lists more than 55,000 clones, roughly 80% of them singletons. Trimming took off 2 bases at V and 6 bases at J, with 26 bases between the two ends. The CDR3 extends over 19 amino acids. Germline V gene data show CDR1 as LGHNT and CDR2 as FRNRAP. The sequence came from a woman between 40 and 50 years old in good health and CMV-seronegative. V gene TRBV12-5 combines with J gene TRBJ2-1; the D is unclear. Sequenced material: PBMCs. The CDR3 DNA follows: TGTGCTAGTGGTTTGAATGACCTCAATAACCTCCTGAGAGGCAATGAGCAGTTCTTC. It translates to CASGLNDLNNLLRGNEQFF.